This TCR beta chain emerged from a study of radiotherapy plus CTLA-4 blockade in lung cancer. For this clone: Its antigen is not known.

Receiving focal radiation plus CTLA-4 blockade with ipilimumab were patients who had chemo-refractory metastatic non-small-cell lung cancer. Using immunoSEQ multiplex PCR, the repertoire was profiled, and TCRdb retains in-frame clones only, with some absent. The sample includes some 100,000 clones, about four fifths of them seen just once. This CDR3 comprises 19 residues. Germline CDR1 is GTSNPN and CDR2 is SVGIG (reference sequence). V shed 0 bases and J 4 bases; nucleotides not matched to a gene: 16. General study findings and limits: Among reported predictors of response, early blood T cell clone dynamics with interferon-beta performed best. In blood, TCR clones derived from the tumor expanded after radiotherapy plus ipilimumab.

Sequenced here: peripheral blood, sampled from a patient treated with radiotherapy plus ipilimumab. The receptor comes from a human donor with non-small cell lung cancer that progressed on radiotherapy plus ipilimumab. This chain uses TRBV30 with TRBJ2-3; TRBD2 agrees at 10 bases. In DNA form, the CDR3 reads TGTGCCTGGAGTGTACGGTTGTGGGCTAGCGGGAGACGGGCAGATACGCAGTATTTT. This codes for CAWSVRLWASGRRADTQYF.